This T cell receptor (beta chain) was recorded in a study of graft-versus-host responses after intestinal transplantation. About the study: All recipients were transplanted with multivisceral, liver-intestinal, or isolated intestinal grafts. Every recipient underwent anti-thymocyte globulin induction, then tacrolimus and steroids for 2 to 3 years.

Profiling relied on immunoSEQ multiplex PCR, and the TCRdb table lists in-frame clones only, not all of them. The data hold about 12,000 clones, with around 82% observed a single time. The germline V and J ends were trimmed by 8 bases and 0 bases, with 16 bases remaining between them. The germline CDR1 and CDR2 sequences are SQVTM and ANQGSEA. This CDR3 contains 14 residues. This receptor was identified in a human patient who received an intestinal transplant, so some T cells may come from the graft donor. The sequencing used PBMCs, collected about 130 days after transplant. This rearrangement joins TRBV29-1 to TRBJ2-5; D unclear. CDR3 sequence: CSPRAEPHQETQYF. CDR3 coding DNA: TGCAGCCCAAGGGCGGAACCTCACCAAGAGACCCAGTACTTC.